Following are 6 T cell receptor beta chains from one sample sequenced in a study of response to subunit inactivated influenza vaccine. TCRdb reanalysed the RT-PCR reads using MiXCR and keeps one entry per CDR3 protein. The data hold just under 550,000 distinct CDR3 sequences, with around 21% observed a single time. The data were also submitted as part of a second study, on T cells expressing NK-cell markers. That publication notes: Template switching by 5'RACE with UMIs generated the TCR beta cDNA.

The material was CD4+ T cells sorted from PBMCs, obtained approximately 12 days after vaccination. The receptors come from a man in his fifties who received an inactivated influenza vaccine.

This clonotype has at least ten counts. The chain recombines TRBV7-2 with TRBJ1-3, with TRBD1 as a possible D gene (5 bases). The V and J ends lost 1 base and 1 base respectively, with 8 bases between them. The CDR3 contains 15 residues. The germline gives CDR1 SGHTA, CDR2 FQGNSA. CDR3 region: CASSLGAGSGNTIYF. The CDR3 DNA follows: TGTGCCAGCAGCTTAGGTGCAGGGTCTGGAAACACCATATATTTT.

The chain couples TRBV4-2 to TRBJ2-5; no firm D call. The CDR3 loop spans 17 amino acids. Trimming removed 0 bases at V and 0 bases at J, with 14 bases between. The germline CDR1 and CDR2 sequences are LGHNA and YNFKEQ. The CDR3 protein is CASSQEWKQTYQETQYF. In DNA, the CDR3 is TGTGCCAGCAGCCAAGAGTGGAAACAGACGTACCAAGAGACCCAGTACTTC.

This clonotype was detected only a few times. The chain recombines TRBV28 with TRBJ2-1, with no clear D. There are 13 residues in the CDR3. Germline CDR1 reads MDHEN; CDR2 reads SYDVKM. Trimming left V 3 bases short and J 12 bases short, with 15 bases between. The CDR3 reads CASSFGQKGRQFF. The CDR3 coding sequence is TGTGCCAGCAGTTTTGGGCAGAAGGGAAGGCAGTTCTTC.

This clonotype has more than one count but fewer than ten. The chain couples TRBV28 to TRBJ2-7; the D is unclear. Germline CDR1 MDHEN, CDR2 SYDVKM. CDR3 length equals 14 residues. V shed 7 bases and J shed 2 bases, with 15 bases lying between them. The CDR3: CASTSPHGTYEQYF. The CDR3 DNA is TGTGCCAGCACCTCTCCCCATGGAACCTACGAGCAGTACTTC.

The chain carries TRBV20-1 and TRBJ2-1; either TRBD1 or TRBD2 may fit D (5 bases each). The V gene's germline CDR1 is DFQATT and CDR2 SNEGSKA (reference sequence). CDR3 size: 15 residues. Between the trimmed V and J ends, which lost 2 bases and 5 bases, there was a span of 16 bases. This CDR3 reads CSARKMGRGDNEQFF. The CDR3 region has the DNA TGCAGTGCTAGAAAAATGGGACGAGGGGACAATGAGCAGTTCTTC.

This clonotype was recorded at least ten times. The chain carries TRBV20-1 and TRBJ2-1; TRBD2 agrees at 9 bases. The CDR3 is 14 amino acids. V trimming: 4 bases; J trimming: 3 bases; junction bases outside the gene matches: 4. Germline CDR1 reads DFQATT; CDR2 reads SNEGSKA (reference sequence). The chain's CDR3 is CSAKRGVNYNEQFF. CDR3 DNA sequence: TGCAGTGCTAAGCGGGGGGTAAACTACAATGAGCAGTTCTTC.